This T cell receptor (beta chain) was sequenced for a study of blood T cell repertoires in COVID-19. Across the whole study: In each case, the material was cDNA or gDNA derived from T cells, B-cell-depleted T cells, or PBMCs.

The method was immunoSEQ multiplex PCR; TCRdb's version includes in-frame clones alone and lacks a portion of them. The profile shows roughly 120,000 clones, roughly 90% of them singletons. Germline-derived CDR1 and CDR2 are LNHDA and SQIVND (reference sequence). V shed 6 bases, J shed 3 bases, and the junction held 9 bases outside the gene matches. The CDR3 extends over 16 amino acids. This sequence joins TRBV19 and TRBJ2-2; 8 positions agree with TRBD1. The clonotype originates from a man aged 50 or older with active COVID-19. Sequenced material: peripheral blood. CDR3 region: CASRPGQGGDTGELFF. For the CDR3, the DNA is TGTGCCAGTAGGCCCGGACAGGGAGGTGACACCGGGGAGCTGTTTTTT.